In this sample, the clone carrying this T cell receptor beta chain turned up once. Its antigen is currently unknown. This specimen comes from a study of T-cell memory formation after mild COVID-19. Notes on the study in general: Contracting clones localized mainly to CM and EM when CD4+ and mainly to EMRA when CD8+.

The CDR3 totals 14 residues. Trimming cost V 8 bases and J 6 bases, with 17 bases left between them. In germline, CDR1 is SNHLY, CDR2 FYNNEI. Constant-segment primers were used for 5'RACE, and the resulting TCR alpha and TCR beta cDNA libraries carried sample barcodes and UMIs. A single record per CDR3 protein comes from TCRdb applying MiXCR to the 5' RACE reads. The sample contains around 370,000 distinct CDR3 sequences, roughly 20% of which appear only once. V gene TRBV2 combines with J gene TRBJ2-4; possibly TRBD2 for D (6 bases). The sequenced sample was PBMCs or a T cell subset sorted from them (not recorded which). The TCR sequence derives from an adult woman who had mild COVID-19 (a few samples of this study predate the infection). Cell type and time point are not known. Here the CDR3 reads CASVGDGRLNIQYF. For the CDR3, the DNA is TGTGCCAGCGTCGGGGACGGGAGATTAAACATTCAGTACTTC.